This TCR beta chain emerged from a study of T cell repertoires in cytomegalovirus infection. TCRdb re-analysed the reads in MiXCR, keeping a single row per CDR3 protein. Among 700,000 to 900,000 distinct CDR3 sequences, about 28% were seen once, and the ten largest hold about an eighth. This clonotype was detected only a few times. Its target is not known. Germline-derived CDR1 and CDR2 are SGHVT and SQSDAQ. The length of the CDR3 is 14 residues. V dropped 3 bases and J dropped 0 bases, with 9 bases sitting between them. This sample comprised cultured CD8+ T cells from PBMCs, obtained from culture after CMV antigen stimulation. The chain couples TRBV7-4 to TRBJ2-7; D gene uncertain. This clonotype was obtained from a human donor in good health (CMV status not recorded). Some clones in this sample may be carry-over from other donors' samples. CDR3 region: CASSLETDSYEQYV. The DNA of the CDR3 is TGTGCCAGCAGCTTGGAGACTGACTCCTACGAGCAGTACGTC.